This T cell receptor (beta chain) came from a study of blood T cells in healthy people across ages. Study-level background: Through template switching, about one barcoded beta molecule was captured per two T cells, as measured in model experiments.

This CDR3 comprises 15 residues. Germline CDR1 is MGHDK and CDR2 is SYGVNS. Between the trimmed V and J ends, which lost 1 base and 2 bases, there was a span of 11 bases. A second about 6 to 11 cycle PCR used barcoded and J-beta primers. Template switching added a 12-random-nucleotide identifier to every cDNA molecule. Every sample produced at least 2.5 million CDR3-containing paired-end reads. Using its own MiXCR run on the 5' RACE reads, TCRdb lists one record per CDR3 protein. The sample contains 700,000 or so distinct CDR3 sequences, less than 45% of which appear only once. Total RNA, at least 6 micrograms per sample, was extracted from PBMCs.

The clonotype comes from a man older than 75 in good health. The sequenced sample consisted of blood. V is TRBV25-1 and J is TRBJ2-5; no definite D call. CDR3 sequence: CASSELRLLQETQYF. DNA for the CDR3: TGTGCCAGCAGTGAATTGAGACTTCTACAAGAGACCCAGTACTTC.